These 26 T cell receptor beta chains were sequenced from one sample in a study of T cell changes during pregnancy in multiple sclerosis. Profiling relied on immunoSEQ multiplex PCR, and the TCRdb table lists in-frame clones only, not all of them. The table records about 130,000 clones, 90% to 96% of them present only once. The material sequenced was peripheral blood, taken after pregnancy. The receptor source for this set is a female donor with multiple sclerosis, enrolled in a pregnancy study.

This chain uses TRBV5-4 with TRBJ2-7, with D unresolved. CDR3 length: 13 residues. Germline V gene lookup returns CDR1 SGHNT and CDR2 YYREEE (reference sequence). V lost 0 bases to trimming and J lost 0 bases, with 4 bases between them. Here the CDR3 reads CASSLDYSYEQYF. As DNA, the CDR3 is TGTGCCAGCAGCTTGGACTACTCCTACGAGCAGTACTTC.

CDR3: CASSNRGQGPQETQYF. CDR3 coding DNA: TGTGCCAGCAGCAATAGGGGACAGGGCCCCCAAGAGACCCAGTACTTC. The chain recombines TRBV7-2 with TRBJ2-5; 9 nucleotides line up with TRBD1. Germline V lookup: CDR1 SGHTA, CDR2 FQGNSA. Trimming took 5 bases from V and 1 from J; bases not matched to a gene: 8. The CDR3 sequence is 16 residues long.

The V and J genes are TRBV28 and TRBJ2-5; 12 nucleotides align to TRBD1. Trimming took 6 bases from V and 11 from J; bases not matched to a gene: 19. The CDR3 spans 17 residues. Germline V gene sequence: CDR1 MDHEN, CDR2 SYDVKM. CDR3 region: CASSLRGIGTGGGKQYF. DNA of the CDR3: TGTGCCAGCAGCCTGCGGGGCATCGGGACAGGGGGCGGGAAGCAGTACTTC. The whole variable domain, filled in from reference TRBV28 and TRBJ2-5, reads DVKVTQSSRYLVKRTGEKVFLECVQDMDHENMFWYRQDPGLGLRLIYFSYDVKMKEKGDIPEGYSVSREKKERFSLILESASTNQTSMYLCASSLRGIGTGGGKQYFGPGTRLLVL.

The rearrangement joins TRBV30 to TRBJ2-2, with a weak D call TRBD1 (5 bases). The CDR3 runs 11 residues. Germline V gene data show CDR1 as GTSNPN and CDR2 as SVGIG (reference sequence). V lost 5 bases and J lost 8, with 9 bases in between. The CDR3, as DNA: TGTGCCTGGCAGGGCGCGGGGGAGCTGTTTTTT. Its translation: CAWQGAGELFF.

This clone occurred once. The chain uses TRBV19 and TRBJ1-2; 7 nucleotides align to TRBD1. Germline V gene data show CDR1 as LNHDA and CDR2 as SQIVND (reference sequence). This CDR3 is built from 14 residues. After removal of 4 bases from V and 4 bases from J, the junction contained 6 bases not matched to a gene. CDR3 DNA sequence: TGTGCCAGTAGTAGGACAGGTGGCGCCTATGGCTACACCTTC. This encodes CASSRTGGAYGYTF.

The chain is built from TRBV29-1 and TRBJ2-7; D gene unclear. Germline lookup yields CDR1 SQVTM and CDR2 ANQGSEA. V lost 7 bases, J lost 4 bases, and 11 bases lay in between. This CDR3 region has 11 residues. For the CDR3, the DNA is TGCAGCGCCGTTTTCTCGTACGAGCAGTACTTC. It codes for CSAVFSYEQYF.

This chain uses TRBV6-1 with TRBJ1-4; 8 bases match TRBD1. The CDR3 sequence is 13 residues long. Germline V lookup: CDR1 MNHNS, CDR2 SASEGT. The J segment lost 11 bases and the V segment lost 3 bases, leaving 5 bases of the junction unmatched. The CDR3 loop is CASSEVTGDKLFF. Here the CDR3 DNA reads TGTGCCAGCAGTGAGGTGACAGGGGACAAACTGTTTTTT.

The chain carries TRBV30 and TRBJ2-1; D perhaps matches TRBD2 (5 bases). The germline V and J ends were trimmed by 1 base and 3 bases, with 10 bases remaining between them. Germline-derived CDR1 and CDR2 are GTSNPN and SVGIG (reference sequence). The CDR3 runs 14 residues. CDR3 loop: CAWSARRDYNEQFF. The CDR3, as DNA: TGTGCCTGGAGTGCCCGCCGGGACTACAATGAGCAGTTCTTC.

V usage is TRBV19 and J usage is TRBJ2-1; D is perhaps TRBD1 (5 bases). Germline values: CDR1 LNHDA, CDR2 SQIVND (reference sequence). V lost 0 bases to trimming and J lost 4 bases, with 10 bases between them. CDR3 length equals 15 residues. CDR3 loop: CASSIDGHLYNEQFF. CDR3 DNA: TGTGCCAGTAGTATAGACGGACATTTGTACAATGAGCAGTTCTTC.

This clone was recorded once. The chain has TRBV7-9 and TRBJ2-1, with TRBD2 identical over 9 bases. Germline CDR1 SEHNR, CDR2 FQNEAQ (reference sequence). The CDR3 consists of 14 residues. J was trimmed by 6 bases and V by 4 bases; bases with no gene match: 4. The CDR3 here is CASSWTSDFNEQFF. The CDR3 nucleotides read TGTGCCAGCAGCTGGACTAGCGATTTCAATGAGCAGTTCTTC.

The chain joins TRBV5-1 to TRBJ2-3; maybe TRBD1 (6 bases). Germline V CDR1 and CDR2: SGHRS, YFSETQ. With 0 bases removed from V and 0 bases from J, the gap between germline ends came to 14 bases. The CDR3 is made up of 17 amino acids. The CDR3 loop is CASSLVGARGSTDTQYF. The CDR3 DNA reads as TGCGCCAGCAGCTTGGTGGGGGCCCGGGGTAGCACAGATACGCAGTATTTT.

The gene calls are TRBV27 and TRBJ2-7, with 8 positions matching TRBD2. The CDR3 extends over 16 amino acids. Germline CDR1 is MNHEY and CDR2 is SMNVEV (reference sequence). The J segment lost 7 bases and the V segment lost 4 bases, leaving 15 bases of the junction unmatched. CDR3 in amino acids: CASSYRGGTSPREQYF. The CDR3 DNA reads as TGTGCCAGCAGTTATCGGGGGGGGACTTCTCCAAGGGAGCAGTACTTC.

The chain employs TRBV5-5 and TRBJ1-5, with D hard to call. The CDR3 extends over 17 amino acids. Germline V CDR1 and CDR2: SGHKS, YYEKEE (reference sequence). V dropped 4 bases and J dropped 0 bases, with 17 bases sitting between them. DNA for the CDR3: TGTGCCAGCAGCCCCGGGGTACAACAGTATAGCAATCAGCCCCAGCATTTT. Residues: CASSPGVQQYSNQPQHF.

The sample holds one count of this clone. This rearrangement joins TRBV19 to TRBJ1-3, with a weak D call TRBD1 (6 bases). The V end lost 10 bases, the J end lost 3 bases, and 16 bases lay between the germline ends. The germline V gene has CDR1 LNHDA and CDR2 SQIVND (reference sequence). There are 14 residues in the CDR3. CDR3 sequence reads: CATQGPGYGNTIYF. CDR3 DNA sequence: TGTGCCACCCAGGGGCCAGGGTATGGAAACACCATATATTTT.

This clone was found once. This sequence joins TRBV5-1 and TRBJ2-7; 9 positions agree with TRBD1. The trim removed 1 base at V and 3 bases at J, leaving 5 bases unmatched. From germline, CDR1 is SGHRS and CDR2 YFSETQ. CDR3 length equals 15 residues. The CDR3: CASSLRLGQGYEQYF. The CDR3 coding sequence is TGCGCCAGCAGCTTGCGTTTGGGACAGGGCTACGAGCAGTACTTC.

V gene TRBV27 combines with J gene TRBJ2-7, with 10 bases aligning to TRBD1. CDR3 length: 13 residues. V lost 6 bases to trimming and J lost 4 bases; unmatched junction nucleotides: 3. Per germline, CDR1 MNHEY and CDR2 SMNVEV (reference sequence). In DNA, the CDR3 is TGTGCCAGCAGCGGACAGGGGGATTACGAGCAGTACTTC. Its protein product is CASSGQGDYEQYF.

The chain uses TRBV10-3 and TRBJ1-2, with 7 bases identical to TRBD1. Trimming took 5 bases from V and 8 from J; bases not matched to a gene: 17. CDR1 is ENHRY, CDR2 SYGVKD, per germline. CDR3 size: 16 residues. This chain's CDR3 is CAISSTDRAPMGGYTF. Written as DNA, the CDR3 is TGTGCCATCAGTTCAACAGACAGGGCCCCGATGGGGGGCTACACCTTC.

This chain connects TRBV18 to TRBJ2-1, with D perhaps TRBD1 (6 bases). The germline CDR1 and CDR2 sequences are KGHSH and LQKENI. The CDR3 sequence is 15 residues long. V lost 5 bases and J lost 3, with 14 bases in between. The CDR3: CASSNRQANYNEQFF. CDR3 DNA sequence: TGTGCCAGCTCAAACCGACAGGCCAACTACAATGAGCAGTTCTTC.

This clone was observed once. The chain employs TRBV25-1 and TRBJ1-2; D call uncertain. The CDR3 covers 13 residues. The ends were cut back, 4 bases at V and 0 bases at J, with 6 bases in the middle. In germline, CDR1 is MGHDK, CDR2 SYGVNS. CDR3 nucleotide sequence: TGTGCCAGCAGTGTGAGCTCTAACTATGGCTACACCTTC. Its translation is CASSVSSNYGYTF.

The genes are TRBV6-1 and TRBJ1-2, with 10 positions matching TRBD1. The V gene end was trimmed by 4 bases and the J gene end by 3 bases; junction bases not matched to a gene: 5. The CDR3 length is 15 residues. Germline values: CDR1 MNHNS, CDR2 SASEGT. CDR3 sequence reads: CASSGDRGQDYGYTF. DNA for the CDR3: TGTGCCAGCAGTGGAGACAGGGGGCAGGACTATGGCTACACCTTC.

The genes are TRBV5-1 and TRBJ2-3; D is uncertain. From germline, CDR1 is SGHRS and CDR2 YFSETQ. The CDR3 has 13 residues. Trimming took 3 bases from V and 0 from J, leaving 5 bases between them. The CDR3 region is CASSSSSTDTQYF. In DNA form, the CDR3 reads TGCGCCAGCAGCTCCTCTAGCACAGATACGCAGTATTTT.

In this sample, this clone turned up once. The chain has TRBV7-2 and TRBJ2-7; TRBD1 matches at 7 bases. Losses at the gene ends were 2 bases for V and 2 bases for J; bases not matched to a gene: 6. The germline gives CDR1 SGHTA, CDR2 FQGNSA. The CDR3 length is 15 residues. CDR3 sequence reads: CASSLSGTETYEQYF. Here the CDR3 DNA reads TGTGCCAGCAGCTTAAGTGGGACAGAGACCTACGAGCAGTACTTC. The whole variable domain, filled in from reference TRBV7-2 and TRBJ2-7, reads GAGVSQSPSNKVTEKGKDVELRCDPISGHTALYWYRQSLGQGLEFLIYFQGNSAPDKSGLPSDRFSAERTGGSVSTLTIQRTQQEDSAVYLCASSLSGTETYEQYFGPGTRLTVT.

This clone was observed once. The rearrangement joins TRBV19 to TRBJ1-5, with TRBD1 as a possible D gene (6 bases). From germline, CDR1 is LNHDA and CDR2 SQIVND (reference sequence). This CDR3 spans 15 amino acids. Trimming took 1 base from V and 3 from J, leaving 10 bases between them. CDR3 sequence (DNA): TGTGCCAGTAGTATAGGGGCAGGGGCCAATCAGCCCCAGCATTTT. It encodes CASSIGAGANQPQHF.

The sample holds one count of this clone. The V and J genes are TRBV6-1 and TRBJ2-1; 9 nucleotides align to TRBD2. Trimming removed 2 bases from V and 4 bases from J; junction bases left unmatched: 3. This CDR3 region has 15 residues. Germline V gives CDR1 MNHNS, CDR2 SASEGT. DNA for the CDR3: TGTGCCAGCAGTGAACGAGCGGGAGGATACAATGAGCAGTTCTTC. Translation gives CASSERAGGYNEQFF.

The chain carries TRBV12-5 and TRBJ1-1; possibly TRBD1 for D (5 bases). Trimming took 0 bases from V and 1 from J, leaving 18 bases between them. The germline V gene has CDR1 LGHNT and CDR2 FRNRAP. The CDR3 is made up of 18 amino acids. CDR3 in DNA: TGTGCTAGTGGTTTGGTAAGTTTCGGGCAGGGTCGGAACACTGAAGCTTTCTTT. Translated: CASGLVSFGQGRNTEAFF.

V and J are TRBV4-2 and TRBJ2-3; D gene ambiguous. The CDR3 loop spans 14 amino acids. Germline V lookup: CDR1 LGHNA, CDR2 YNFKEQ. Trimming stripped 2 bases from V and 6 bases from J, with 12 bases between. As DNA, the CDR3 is TGTGCCAGCAGCCAATCGGCGGCCCCGGATACGCAGTATTTT. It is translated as CASSQSAAPDTQYF.